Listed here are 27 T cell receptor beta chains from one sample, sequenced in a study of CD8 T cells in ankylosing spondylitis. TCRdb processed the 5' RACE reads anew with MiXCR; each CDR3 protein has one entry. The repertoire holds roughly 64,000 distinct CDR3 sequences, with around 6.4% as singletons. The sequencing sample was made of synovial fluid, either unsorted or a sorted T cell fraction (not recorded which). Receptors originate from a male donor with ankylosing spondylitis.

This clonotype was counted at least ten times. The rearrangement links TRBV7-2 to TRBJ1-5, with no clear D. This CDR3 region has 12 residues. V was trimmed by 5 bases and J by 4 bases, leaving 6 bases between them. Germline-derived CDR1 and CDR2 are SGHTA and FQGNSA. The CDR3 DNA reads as TGTGCCAGCAGCCTCGGGAATCAGCCCCAGCATTTT. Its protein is CASSLGNQPQHF.

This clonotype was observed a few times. CDR3 protein: CASTDSGRAREQYF. For the CDR3, the DNA is TGTGCCAGCACTGATAGCGGGAGGGCCCGAGAGCAGTACTTC. The rearrangement uses TRBV12-3 or TRBV12-4 and TRBJ2-7, with TRBD2 matching over 11 bases. V lost 7 bases and J lost 7; bases outside the gene matches: 9. The CDR3 runs 14 residues.

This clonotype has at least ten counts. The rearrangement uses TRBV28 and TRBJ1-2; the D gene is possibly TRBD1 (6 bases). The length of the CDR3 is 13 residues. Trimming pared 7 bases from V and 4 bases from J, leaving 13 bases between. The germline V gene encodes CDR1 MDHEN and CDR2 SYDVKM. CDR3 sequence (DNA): TGTGCCAGCACGAACCGGGGGGCCTATGGCTACACCTTC. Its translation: CASTNRGAYGYTF.

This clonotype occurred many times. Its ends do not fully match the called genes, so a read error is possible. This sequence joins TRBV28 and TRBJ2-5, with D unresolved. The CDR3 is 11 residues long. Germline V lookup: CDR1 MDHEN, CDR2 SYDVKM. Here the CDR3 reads CAISNQETQYF. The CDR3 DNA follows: TGCGCGATCAGCAACCAAGAGACCCAGTACTTC.

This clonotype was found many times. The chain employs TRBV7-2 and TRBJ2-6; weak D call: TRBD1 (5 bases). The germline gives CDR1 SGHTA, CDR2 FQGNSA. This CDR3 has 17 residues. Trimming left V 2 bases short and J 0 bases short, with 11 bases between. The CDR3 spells CASSLQGPGSGANVLTF. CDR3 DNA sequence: TGTGCCAGCAGCTTACAGGGTCCAGGCTCTGGGGCCAACGTCCTGACTTTC.

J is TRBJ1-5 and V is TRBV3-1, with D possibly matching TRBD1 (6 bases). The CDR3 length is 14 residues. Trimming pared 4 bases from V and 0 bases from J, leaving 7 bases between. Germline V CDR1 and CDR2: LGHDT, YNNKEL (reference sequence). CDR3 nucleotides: TGTGCCAGCAGCCGACAGGATAGCAATCAGCCCCAGCATTTT. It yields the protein CASSRQDSNQPQHF.

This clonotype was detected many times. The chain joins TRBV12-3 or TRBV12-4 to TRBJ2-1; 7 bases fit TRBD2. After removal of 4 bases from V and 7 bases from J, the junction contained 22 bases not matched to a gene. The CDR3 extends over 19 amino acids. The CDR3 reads CASSYSRRAAGAKANEQFF. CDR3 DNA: TGTGCCAGCAGTTACTCCCGCCGTGCGGCGGGAGCCAAGGCGAATGAGCAGTTCTTC.

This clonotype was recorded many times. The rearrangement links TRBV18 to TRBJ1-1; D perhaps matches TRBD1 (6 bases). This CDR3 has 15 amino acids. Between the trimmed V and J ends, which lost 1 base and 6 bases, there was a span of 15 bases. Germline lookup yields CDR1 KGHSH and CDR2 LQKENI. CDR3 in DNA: TGTGCCAGCTCACCACGAGGGGGAGGTGAGGCTGAAGCTTTCTTT. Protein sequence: CASSPRGGGEAEAFF.

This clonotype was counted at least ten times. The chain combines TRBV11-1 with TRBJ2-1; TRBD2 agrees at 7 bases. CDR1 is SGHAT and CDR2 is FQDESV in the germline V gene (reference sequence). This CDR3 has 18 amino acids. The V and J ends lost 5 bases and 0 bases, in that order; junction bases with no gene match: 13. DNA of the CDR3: TGTGCCAGCAGCGGGAGGGAGTCTAGCGCCCGCTCCTACAATGAGCAGTTCTTC. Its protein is CASSGRESSARSYNEQFF.

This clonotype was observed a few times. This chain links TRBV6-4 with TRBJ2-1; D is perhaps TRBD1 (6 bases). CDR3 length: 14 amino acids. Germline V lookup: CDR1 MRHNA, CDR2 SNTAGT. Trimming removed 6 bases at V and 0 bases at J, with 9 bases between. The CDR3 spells CASRETGSYNEQFF. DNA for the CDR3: TGTGCCAGCAGAGAGACAGGCTCCTACAATGAGCAGTTCTTC.

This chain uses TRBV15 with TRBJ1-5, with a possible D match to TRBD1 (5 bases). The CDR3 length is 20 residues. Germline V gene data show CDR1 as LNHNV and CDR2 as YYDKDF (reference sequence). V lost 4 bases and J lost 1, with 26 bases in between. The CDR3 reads CATSTLLSGRGGGSNQPQHF. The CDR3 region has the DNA TGTGCCACCAGCACCTTACTCAGCGGGCGTGGGGGGGGGAGCAATCAGCCCCAGCATTTT.

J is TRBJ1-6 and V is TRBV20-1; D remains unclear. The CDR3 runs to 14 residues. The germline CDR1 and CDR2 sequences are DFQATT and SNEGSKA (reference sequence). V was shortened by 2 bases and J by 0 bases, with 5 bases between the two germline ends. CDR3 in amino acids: CSARLSSYNSPLHF. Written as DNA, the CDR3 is TGCAGTGCTAGATTAAGCTCCTATAATTCACCCCTCCACTTT.

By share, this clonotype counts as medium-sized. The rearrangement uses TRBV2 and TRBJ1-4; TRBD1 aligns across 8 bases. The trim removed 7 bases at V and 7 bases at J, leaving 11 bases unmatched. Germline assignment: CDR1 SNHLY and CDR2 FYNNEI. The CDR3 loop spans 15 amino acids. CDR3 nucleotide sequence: TGTGCCAGCAACATTAGACAGGGGACGAGTGAAAAACTGTTTTTT. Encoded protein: CASNIRQGTSEKLFF.

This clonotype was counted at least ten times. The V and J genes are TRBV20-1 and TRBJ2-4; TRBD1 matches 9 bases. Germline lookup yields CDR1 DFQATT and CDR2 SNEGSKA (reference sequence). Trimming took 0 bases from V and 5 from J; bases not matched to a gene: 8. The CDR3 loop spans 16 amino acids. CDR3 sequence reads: CSARDHVQGAQNIQYF. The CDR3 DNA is TGCAGTGCTAGAGATCATGTACAGGGGGCCCAAAACATTCAGTACTTC.

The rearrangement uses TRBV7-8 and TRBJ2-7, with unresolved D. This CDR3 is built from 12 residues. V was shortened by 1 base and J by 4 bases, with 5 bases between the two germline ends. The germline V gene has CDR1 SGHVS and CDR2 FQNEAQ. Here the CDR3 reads CASSLVVYEQYF. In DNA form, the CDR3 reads TGTGCCAGCAGCTTAGTCGTGTACGAGCAGTACTTC.

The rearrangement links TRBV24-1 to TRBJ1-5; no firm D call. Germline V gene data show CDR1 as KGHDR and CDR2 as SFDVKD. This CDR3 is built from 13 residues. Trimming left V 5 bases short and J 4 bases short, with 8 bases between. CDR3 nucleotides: TGTGCCACCAGTGGGGGATTTAATCAGCCCCAGCATTTT. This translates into CATSGGFNQPQHF.

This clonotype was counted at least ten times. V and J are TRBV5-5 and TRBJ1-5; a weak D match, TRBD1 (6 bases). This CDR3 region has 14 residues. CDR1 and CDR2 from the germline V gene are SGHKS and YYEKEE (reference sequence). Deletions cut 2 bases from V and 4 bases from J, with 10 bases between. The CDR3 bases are TGTGCCAGCAGCTTCGGTCAGGGGAATCAGCCCCAGCATTTT. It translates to CASSFGQGNQPQHF.

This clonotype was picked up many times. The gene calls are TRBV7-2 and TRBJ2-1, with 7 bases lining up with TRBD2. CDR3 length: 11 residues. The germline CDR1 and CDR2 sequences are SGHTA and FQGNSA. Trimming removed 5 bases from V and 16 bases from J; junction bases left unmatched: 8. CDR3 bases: TGTGCCAGCAGCCAGGGAGGGCCTTTTTTCTTC. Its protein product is CASSQGGPFFF.

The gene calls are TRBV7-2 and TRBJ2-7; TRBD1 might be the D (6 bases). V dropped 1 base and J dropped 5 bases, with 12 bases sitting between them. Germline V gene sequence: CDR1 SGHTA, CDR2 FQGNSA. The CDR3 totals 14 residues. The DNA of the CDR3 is TGTGCCAGCAGCTTAGTCTACAGGGCCCACGAGCAGTACTTC. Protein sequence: CASSLVYRAHEQYF. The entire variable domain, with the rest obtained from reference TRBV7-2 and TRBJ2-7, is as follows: GAGVSQSPSNKVTEKGKDVELRCDPISGHTALYWYRQSLGQGLEFLIYFQGNSAPDKSGLPSDRFSAERTGGSVSTLTIQRTQQEDSAVYLCASSLVYRAHEQYFGPGTRLTVT.

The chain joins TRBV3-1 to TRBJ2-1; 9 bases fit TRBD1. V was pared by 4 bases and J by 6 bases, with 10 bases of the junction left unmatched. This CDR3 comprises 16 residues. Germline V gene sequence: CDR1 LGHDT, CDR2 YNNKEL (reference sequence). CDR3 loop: CASSLRQGVGLNEQFF. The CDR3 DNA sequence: TGTGCCAGCAGCCTTCGACAGGGGGTTGGCCTCAATGAGCAGTTCTTC.

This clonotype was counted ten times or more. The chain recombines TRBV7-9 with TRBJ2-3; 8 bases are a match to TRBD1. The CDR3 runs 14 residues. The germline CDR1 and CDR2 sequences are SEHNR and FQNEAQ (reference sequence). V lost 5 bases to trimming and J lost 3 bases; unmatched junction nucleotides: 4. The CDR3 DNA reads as TGTGCCAGCAGCCCCCGGGACAGGACAGATACGCAGTATTTT. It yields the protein CASSPRDRTDTQYF.

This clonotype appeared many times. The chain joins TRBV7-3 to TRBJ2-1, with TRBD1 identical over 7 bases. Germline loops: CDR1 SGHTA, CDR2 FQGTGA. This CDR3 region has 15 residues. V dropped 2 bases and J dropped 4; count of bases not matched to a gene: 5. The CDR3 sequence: CASSLVGTEYNEQFF. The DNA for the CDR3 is TGTGCCAGCAGCTTAGTCGGGACAGAGTACAATGAGCAGTTCTTC. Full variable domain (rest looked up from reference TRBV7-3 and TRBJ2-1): GAGVSQTPSNKVTEKGKYVELRCDPISGHTALYWYRQSLGQGPEFLIYFQGTGAADDSGLPNDRFFAVRPEGSVSTLKIQRTERGDSAVYLCASSLVGTEYNEQFFGPGTRLTVL.

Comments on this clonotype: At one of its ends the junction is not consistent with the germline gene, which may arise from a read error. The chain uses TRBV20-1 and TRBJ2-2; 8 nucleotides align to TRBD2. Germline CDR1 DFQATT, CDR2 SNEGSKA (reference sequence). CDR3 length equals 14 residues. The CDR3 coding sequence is TGCAGTGCTGGGAGTAGCGGGAACTCCGGGGAGCTGTTTTTT. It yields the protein CSAGSSGNSGELFF.

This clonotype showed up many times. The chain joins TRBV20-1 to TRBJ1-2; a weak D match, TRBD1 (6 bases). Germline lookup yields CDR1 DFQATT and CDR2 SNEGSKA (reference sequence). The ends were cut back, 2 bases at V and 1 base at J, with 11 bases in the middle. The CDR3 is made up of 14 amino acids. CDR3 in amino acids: CSARPGQLNYGYTF. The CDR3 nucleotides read TGCAGTGCTAGACCAGGACAGCTTAACTATGGCTACACCTTC.

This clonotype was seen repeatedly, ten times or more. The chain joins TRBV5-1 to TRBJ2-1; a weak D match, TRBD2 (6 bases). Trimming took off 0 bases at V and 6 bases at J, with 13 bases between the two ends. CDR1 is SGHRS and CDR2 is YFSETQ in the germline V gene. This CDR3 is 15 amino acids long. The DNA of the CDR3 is TGCGCCAGCAGCTTGGTTTTTGGGGGAGGCAATGAGCAGTTCTTC. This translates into CASSLVFGGGNEQFF.

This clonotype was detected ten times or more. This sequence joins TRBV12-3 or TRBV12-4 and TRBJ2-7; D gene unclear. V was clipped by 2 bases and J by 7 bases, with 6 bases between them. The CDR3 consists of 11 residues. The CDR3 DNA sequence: TGTGCCAGCAGTTTAAAGAGGGAGCAGTACTTC. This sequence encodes CASSLKREQYF.

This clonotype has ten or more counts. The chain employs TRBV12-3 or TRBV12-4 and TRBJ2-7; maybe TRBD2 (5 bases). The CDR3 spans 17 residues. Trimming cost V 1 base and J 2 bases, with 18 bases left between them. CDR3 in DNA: TGTGCCAGCAGTTTAGGCCTGTATTCCGGGAACCCCTACGAGCAGTACTTC. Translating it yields CASSLGLYSGNPYEQYF.